The 26 T cell receptor beta chains listed next were all sequenced from one sample in a study of cytomegalovirus exposure and HLA in healthy donors. PCR amplification relied on 60 Vbeta primers (plus 13 Jbeta primers). Data came from immunoSEQ multiplex PCR; TCRdb stores just in-frame clones and leaves some out. The sample consists of 110,000 to 150,000 clones, roughly 80% of them appearing once. The sequenced sample consisted of PBMCs. These receptors were taken from a woman aged 45-59 years in good health and CMV-seropositive.

V gene TRBV9 combines with J gene TRBJ1-5; perhaps TRBD1 as D (5 bases). Trimming cost V 0 bases and J 4 bases, with 11 bases left between them. This CDR3 comprises 15 residues. Germline assignment: CDR1 SGDLS and CDR2 YYNGEE. For the CDR3, the DNA is TGTGCCAGCAGCGTAGGTGGGGGGGTAAATCAGCCCCAGCATTTT. Amino acids: CASSVGGGVNQPQHF. The variable domain in full, completed from reference TRBV9 and TRBJ1-5, reads DSGVTQTPKHLITATGQRVTLRCSPRSGDLSVYWYQQSLDQGLQFLIQYYNGEERAKGNILERFSAQQFPDLHSELNLSSLELGDSALYFCASSVGGGVNQPQHFGDGTRLSIL.

This clone was seen a few times. The rearrangement joins TRBV7-6 to TRBJ2-2; 8 positions match TRBD1. The junction had 6 bases not matched to a gene; V was cut back by 4 bases and J by 5 bases. Germline-derived CDR1 and CDR2 are SGHVS and FNYEAQ. This CDR3 has 15 amino acids. CDR3 DNA: TGTGCCAGCAGCTCCAGGGGGCTGAGTACCGGGGAGCTGTTTTTT. Translation: CASSSRGLSTGELFF.

Regarding this clone: At one end, the junction sequence differs from germline, possibly due to a read error. The chain joins TRBV7-3 to TRBJ2-2; TRBD2 matches 14 bases. This CDR3 is 15 amino acids long. CDR1 and CDR2 (germline): SGHTA, FQGTGA. CDR3 sequence reads: CASSRGTSGGGQLFF. The CDR3 DNA follows: TGTGCCAGCAGCAGAGGGACTAGCGGGGGCGGGCAGCTGTTTTTT.

This clone was seen only once. The chain joins TRBV5-4 to TRBJ2-2; 8 nucleotides align to TRBD2. Germline values: CDR1 SGHNT, CDR2 YYREEE (reference sequence). V shed 3 bases and J 2 bases; nucleotides not matched to a gene: 9. The CDR3 runs to 17 residues. CDR3 sequence: CASSSGGAGDNTGELFF. CDR3 DNA: TGTGCCAGCAGCTCGGGAGGGGCAGGGGATAACACCGGGGAGCTGTTTTTT. The complete variable domain, with remaining parts taken from reference TRBV5-4 and TRBJ2-2, reads ETGVTQSPTHLIKTRGQQVTLRCSSQSGHNTVSWYQQALGQGPQFIFQYYREEENGRGNFPPRFSGLQFPNYSSELNVNALELDDSALYLCASSSGGAGDNTGELFFGEGSRLTVL.

This rearrangement joins TRBV6-5 to TRBJ2-3; D may be TRBD2 (5 bases). Trimming took off 6 bases at V and 5 bases at J, with 15 bases between the two ends. Germline-derived CDR1 and CDR2 are MNHEY and SVGAGI. CDR3 size: 14 residues. The DNA for the CDR3 is TGTGCCAGCAGCCAGTTCCCTCGGGAAGATACGCAGTATTTT. Its translation: CASSQFPREDTQYF.

Here the CDR3 DNA reads TGTGCCAGCAGTTTCTCAGGACAGGGACACAATCAGCCCCAGCATTTT. Translated, it gives CASSFSGQGHNQPQHF. The chain has TRBV28 and TRBJ1-5; 8 bases line up with TRBD1. CDR3 length: 16 amino acids. Germline CDR1 is MDHEN and CDR2 is SYDVKM. Unmatched junction bases numbered 7, after V lost 3 bases and J lost 3 bases.

This rearrangement joins TRBV19 to TRBJ1-2; tentatively, D is TRBD1 (5 bases). Trimming removed 6 bases at V and 5 bases at J, with 19 bases between. Per the germline V gene, CDR1 is LNHDA and CDR2 is SQIVND (reference sequence). There are 15 residues in the CDR3. The CDR3 DNA is TGTGCCAGTAGGACTCACAGGCCCCCTCGGTATGGCTACACCTTC. Protein sequence: CASRTHRPPRYGYTF.

This clone has only a few counts. This sequence joins TRBV2 and TRBJ1-1, with a weak D call TRBD1 (6 bases). V gave up 6 bases and J gave up 0 bases, with 17 bases separating them. This CDR3 contains 16 residues. Germline CDR1 reads SNHLY; CDR2 reads FYNNEI. CDR3 DNA sequence: TGTGCCAGCAGCAGAGCCAAGGACAGCATGAACACTGAAGCTTTCTTT. Translated, it gives CASSRAKDSMNTEAFF.

The gene calls are TRBV5-6 and TRBJ1-5; TRBD1 is a possible D gene (6 bases). The CDR3 runs to 14 residues. Trimming cost V 4 bases and J 5 bases, with 13 bases left between them. Germline V CDR1 and CDR2: SGHDT, YYEEEE. This CDR3 reads CASSLAGGDQPQHF. CDR3 nucleotide sequence: TGTGCCAGCAGCCTAGCTGGGGGCGATCAGCCCCAGCATTTT.

The chain links TRBV13 to TRBJ2-7, with 9 bases aligning to TRBD2. Germline CDR1 PRHDT, CDR2 FYEKMQ (reference sequence). J gave up 4 bases and V 0 bases, and 1 base lay outside the gene matches. This CDR3 region has 14 residues. The CDR3 is CASSLGLAGYEQYF. The CDR3 DNA reads TGTGCCAGCAGCTTAGGCCTAGCGGGGTACGAGCAGTACTTC.

The V call is TRBV4-2, the J call TRBJ2-7; TRBD1 is a possible D gene (6 bases). Between the trimmed V and J ends, which lost 0 bases and 0 bases, there was a span of 9 bases. Looked up from germline, CDR1 is LGHNA and CDR2 is YNFKEQ. The CDR3 consists of 15 residues. CDR3 residues: CASSQEQGFSYEQYF. Here the CDR3 DNA reads TGTGCCAGCAGCCAAGAGCAGGGGTTCTCCTACGAGCAGTACTTC.

The CDR3 DNA reads as TGCGCCAGCAGCCCGCTTGACAGAGATACGCAGTATTTT. As protein: CASSPLDRDTQYF. The chain employs TRBV5-1 and TRBJ2-3; possible D gene TRBD1, 5 bases. Germline V gene lookup returns CDR1 SGHRS and CDR2 YFSETQ. The V end was cut by 4 bases, the J end by 5 bases, with 11 bases between. The CDR3 has 13 residues.

The chain combines TRBV30 with TRBJ2-4; 7 bases are a match to TRBD2. The junction had 5 bases not matched to a gene; V was cut back by 0 bases and J by 6 bases. The germline V gene has CDR1 GTSNPN and CDR2 SVGIG (reference sequence). This CDR3 contains 14 residues. CDR3 protein: CAWSVAGVGNIQYF. For the CDR3, the DNA is TGTGCCTGGAGTGTGGCGGGGGTAGGAAACATTCAGTACTTC. Together with reference TRBV30 and TRBJ2-4, the CDR3 gives the full variable domain: SQTIHQWPATLVQPVGSPLSLECTVEGTSNPNLYWYRQAAGRGLQLLFYSVGIGQISSEVPQNLSASRPQDRQFILSSKKLLLSDSGFYLCAWSVAGVGNIQYFGAGTRLSVL.

This rearrangement joins TRBV9 to TRBJ2-3, with TRBD2 matching over 9 bases. Germline values: CDR1 SGDLS, CDR2 YYNGEE. The V and J ends lost 2 bases and 6 bases, in that order; junction bases with no gene match: 7. This CDR3 contains 15 residues. The CDR3 reads CASSVSSGGWDTQYF. DNA of the CDR3: TGTGCCAGCAGCGTGAGTAGCGGGGGATGGGATACGCAGTATTTT.

The rearrangement joins TRBV10-3 to TRBJ2-1; no reliable D call. Germline CDR1 and CDR2: ENHRY and SYGVKD. V lost 3 bases, J lost 9 bases, and 12 bases lay in between. The CDR3 contains 13 residues. In DNA, the CDR3 is TGTGCCATCAGTGATGACTCACGTGGTGAGCAGTTCTTC. It codes for CAISDDSRGEQFF.

The chain combines TRBV10-2 with TRBJ1-5; 8 positions match TRBD1. CDR1 is WSHSY, CDR2 SAAADI, per germline. J was trimmed by 6 bases and V by 1 base; bases with no gene match: 5. The CDR3 extends over 15 amino acids. CDR3 DNA: TGCGCCAGCAGTGAGTTGGACAGGGCCTTTCAGCCCCAGCATTTT. Protein: CASSELDRAFQPQHF.

This chain uses TRBV7-2 with TRBJ2-7; D might be TRBD1 (6 bases). Germline V gene lookup returns CDR1 SGHTA and CDR2 FQGNSA. The CDR3 runs to 15 residues. V was trimmed by 1 base and J by 0 bases, leaving 10 bases between them. In nucleotides, the CDR3 is TGTGCCAGCAGCTTAGTTGGGACAACCTCCTACGAGCAGTACTTC. Its protein is CASSLVGTTSYEQYF.

The chain has TRBV7-2 and TRBJ1-6; 7 bases line up with TRBD1. The CDR3 loop spans 16 amino acids. The junction had 7 bases not matched to a gene; V was cut back by 4 bases and J by 4 bases. Germline CDR1 and CDR2: SGHTA and FQGNSA. The CDR3 coding sequence is TGTGCCAGCAGCTCTAGTCCCAGGGGGTATAATTCACCCCTCCACTTT. Residues: CASSSSPRGYNSPLHF.

The chain employs TRBV6-1 and TRBJ2-7; 8 bases line up with TRBD2. Looked up from germline, CDR1 is MNHNS and CDR2 is SASEGT. J lost 0 bases, V lost 7 bases, and 5 bases had no gene match. CDR3 length: 14 residues. In DNA, the CDR3 is TGTGCCAGCAAAACCGGGACTAGCTCCTACGAGCAGTACTTC. Its translation is CASKTGTSSYEQYF.

The chain uses TRBV19 and TRBJ1-4; D is possibly TRBD1 (6 bases). This CDR3 comprises 16 residues. V was shortened by 3 bases and J by 8 bases, with 19 bases between the two germline ends. Germline V lookup: CDR1 LNHDA, CDR2 SQIVND (reference sequence). This CDR3 reads CASSIYQTGRGEKLFF. The CDR3, as DNA: TGTGCCAGTAGTATTTATCAGACAGGCAGAGGGGAAAAACTGTTTTTT. The full variable domain, completed using reference TRBV19 and TRBJ1-4, is DGGITQSPKYLFRKEGQNVTLSCEQNLNHDAMYWYRQDPGQGLRLIYYSQIVNDFQKGDIAEGYSVSREKKESFPLTVTSAQKNPTAFYLCASSIYQTGRGEKLFFGSGTQLSVL.

This clone appeared a few times. V is TRBV29-1 and J is TRBJ2-1; D possibly corresponds to TRBD2 (5 bases). Trimming stripped 8 bases from V and 4 bases from J, with 15 bases between. The CDR3 is made up of 13 amino acids. Germline values: CDR1 SQVTM, CDR2 ANQGSEA. CDR3 sequence: CSPEGSRYNEQFF. The CDR3 coding sequence is TGCAGCCCTGAGGGCTCTCGGTACAATGAGCAGTTCTTC.

The genes are TRBV7-3 and TRBJ2-1; 10 nucleotides match TRBD2. V was clipped by 4 bases and J by 5 bases; unmatched bases: 5. Per germline, CDR1 SGHTA and CDR2 FQGTGA. CDR3 size: 15 residues. CDR3: CASSSQSGGDNEQFF. The CDR3 coding sequence is TGTGCCAGCAGCTCCCAGAGCGGGGGGGACAATGAGCAGTTCTTC.

This clone was found once. This chain joins TRBV9 and TRBJ1-1, with a weak D call TRBD1 (5 bases). Germline assignment: CDR1 SGDLS and CDR2 YYNGEE. CDR3 size: 14 residues. Trimming shortened V by 3 bases and J by 3 bases, and 12 bases separated the two germline ends. Here the CDR3 DNA reads TGTGCCAGCAGCGCACAGGTATCGGACACTGAAGCTTTCTTT. Translating it yields CASSAQVSDTEAFF.

The chain uses TRBV15 and TRBJ1-5; 9 nucleotides match TRBD1. The length of the CDR3 is 17 residues. Germline V gene data show CDR1 as LNHNV and CDR2 as YYDKDF (reference sequence). V gave up 0 bases and J gave up 0 bases; unmatched junction bases: 3. The CDR3 DNA reads TGTGCCACCAGCAGAGACGGGACAGGGTATAGCAATCAGCCCCAGCATTTT. Translated, it gives CATSRDGTGYSNQPQHF. The whole variable domain, filled in from reference TRBV15 and TRBJ1-5, reads DAMVIQNPRYQVTQFGKPVTLSCSQTLNHNVMYWYQQKSSQAPKLLFHYYDKDFNNEADTPDNFQSRRPNTSFCFLDIRSPGLGDTAMYLCATSRDGTGYSNQPQHFGDGTRLSIL.

The V and J genes are TRBV9 and TRBJ2-2, with D perhaps matching TRBD2 (6 bases). Germline CDR1 is SGDLS and CDR2 is YYNGEE. The V end was cut by 0 bases, the J end by 2 bases, with 11 bases between. The CDR3 has 16 amino acids. The CDR3 spells CASSVGRGPNTGELFF. CDR3 nucleotides: TGTGCCAGCAGCGTAGGGAGGGGACCCAACACCGGGGAGCTGTTTTTT.

This clone was counted only a few times. In DNA form, the CDR3 reads TGTGCCTGGAGGGTAGGCCTACTAGCCAAAAACATTCAGTACTTC. Encoded protein: CAWRVGLLAKNIQYF. This rearrangement joins TRBV11-3 to TRBJ2-4; D may be TRBD2 (6 bases). The CDR3 runs 15 residues. V dropped 11 bases and J dropped 0 bases, with 17 bases sitting between them. The germline V gene has CDR1 SGHNT and CDR2 YENEEA.